The present T cell receptor beta chain was sequenced within a study of blood T cell repertoires in COVID-19. Looking at the study overall: From the United States, Italy and Spain came samples of acute and convalescent COVID-19. From T cells, B-cell-depleted T cells, or PBMCs came the material, which was cDNA or gDNA.

In its sample, this clone was seen a few times. Source study methods: Researchers report that nucleated cell counts were estimated from reference gene primer amplification. Assay: immunoSEQ multiplex PCR; the TCRdb copy retains only in-frame clones and omits some. That table furnishes V, J and clone size, whereas the DNA furnished D and trimming. This sample yields 59,000 or so clones, of which approximately 80% are seen a single time; 7.2% belongs to the top ten. Germline CDR1 is SGHAT and CDR2 is FQNNGV. The CDR3 length is 16 residues. The V gene end was trimmed by 3 bases and the J gene end by 3 bases; junction bases not matched to a gene: 2.

V and J are TRBV11-2 and TRBJ2-7; 16 bases map to TRBD2. The receptor was derived from a man in his 60s with acute or convalescent COVID-19. Sequencing input: peripheral blood. CDR3: CASSLGLAGGRYEQYF. DNA for the CDR3: TGTGCCAGCAGCTTGGGACTAGCGGGGGGGCGCTACGAGCAGTACTTC. Full variable domain (outside the CDR3, taken from reference TRBV11-2 and TRBJ2-7): EAGVAQSPRYKIIEKRQSVAFWCNPISGHATLYWYQQILGQGPKLLIQFQNNGVVDDSQLPKDRFSAERLKGVDSTLKIQPAKLEDSAVYLCASSLGLAGGRYEQYFGPGTRLTVT.